This T cell receptor beta chain was documented in a study of CD8 T cells in ankylosing spondylitis. Findings of the study overall: A motif in TCR beta, a set of eight or nine highly homologous variants, appeared characteristic of ankylosing spondylitis blood.

Each TCR beta library was made by quantitative 5'-RACE that incorporated molecular barcodes. TCRdb fed the 5' RACE reads into MiXCR, producing one record per CDR3 protein. This table holds 350,000 or so distinct CDR3 sequences, less than 10% found once. Per the germline V gene, CDR1 is SEHNR and CDR2 is FQNEAQ (reference sequence). This CDR3 contains 14 residues. Trimming removed 6 bases from V and 0 bases from J, with 12 bases in between. Concerning this clonotype itself: The target antigen is unknown.

The sequenced material came from blood, either unsorted or a sorted T cell fraction (not recorded which). V is TRBV7-9 and J is TRBJ2-7, with D tentatively TRBD1 (5 bases). The sequence was collected from a male donor with ankylosing spondylitis. The CDR3 coding sequence is TGTGCCAGCAGTCCAGAGACAGCCTCCTACGAGCAGTACTTC. This encodes CASSPETASYEQYF.